This TCR beta chain is drawn from a study of blood T cells in healthy people across ages (dated by TCRdb to the mid-2010s). Background on the whole study: Template switching captured roughly one uniquely barcoded TCR beta cDNA molecule per two T cells in model experiments. The donors were split into four age groups: young (average approximately 16 years), middle-aged (around 40), aged (around 67) and long-lived (approximately 80). To track age-related changes in TCR beta repertoire diversity, the study relied on deep sequencing normalized with unique cDNA molecular identifiers. Using the same blood draw, the study looked at two additional independent replicas of 1 million unique cDNA reads for two donors, one aged 18 to 29 and the other aged 80 or older. Donors of different ages were randomly distributed across sequencing lanes to avoid experimental bias. What the authors observed across the whole study: Estimates of total diversity based on one million sequenced T cells were considered lower bounds and underestimates. Observed TCR beta diversity per million T cells fell roughly linearly with age, and a significant reduction was already apparent by age approximately 41. Because the CMV infection status of the donors was unknown, age-related changes in expanded clonotypes may potentially have been confounded. There was a strong correlation between observed TCR beta diversity and the percentage of naive T cells measured by flow cytometry. Compared with the aged group, more naive CD4+ T cells, fewer expanded clones and increased TCR diversity were shown by the long-lived group, suggesting age selection. Since profiling was done on bulk unsorted PBMCs, naive and antigen-experienced compartments could not be conclusively compared.

Systemically healthy Caucasian individuals from Russia, around 39 in total and aged roughly 6 to 100 years, were included as donors. Each donor gave 8 to 10 milliliters of peripheral blood, drawn into EDTA-treated Vacutainer tubes. Ficoll-Paque density-gradient centrifugation was used to isolate PBMCs, with at least 7 million per sample. Trizol reagent was used to extract total RNA from PBMCs, with at least 5.5 micrograms per sample. For every donor, flow cytometry on a PBMC aliquot measured the percentage of naive CD45RAhigh/CD27high T cells. A few counts support this clonotype. The target of this receptor is not known. No much larger clone is present one base from it, and per-base qualities are unavailable. The method was 5' RACE. Sequencing was carried out with an Illumina HiSeq 2500. A second roughly 7 to 12 cycle PCR used a sample-barcoded 5' primer and a J-beta primer mix. A unique molecular identifier was introduced onto each TCR beta cDNA molecule by a template-switch 5' adaptor carrying 12 random nucleotides. At least 2.5 million CDR3-containing paired-end reads were obtained from each sample. All of the RNA was converted into first-strand cDNA using the Mint cDNA synthesis kit, with a TRBC-specific oligonucleotide serving as the primer. Following uracil-DNA glycosylase treatment, all cDNA underwent a first 18-cycle PCR with the universal primers M1SS and BC2_uni_R. For the original study's pipeline: Normalization of each sample was performed by random selection of 1 million high-quality reads, each carrying a distinct molecular identifier. Reads with shared molecular identifiers were discarded instead of being binned into consensus sequences. CDR3 identification, clonotype clustering and error correction used MiTCR with a Q25 quality threshold and the strictest error-elimination algorithm. Lower-bound total TCR beta diversity was estimated with a nonparametric unseen species model using Euler transformation. TCRdb trimmed public reads at Q25 via fastp, called clones via MiXCR and kept in-frame beta chains. Entries are consolidated by CDR3 protein sequence, retaining the most common genes and DNA. For this entry, the V and J calls and clone size follow TCRdb and not the study's own pipeline. The sample data list about 1,800,000 distinct CDR3 sequences, and 28% of these were observed just once. The top ten clones comprise 7.7% of the sample.

V drops 6 bases and J drops 3 bases, leaving 13 bases in between. From the cysteine through the phenylalanine, the CDR3 covers 14 amino acids. The read is trimmed to its CDR3 DNA, 42 bases read in frame from base 1. The TCR was taken from a woman aged 25-40 years in good health. The rearrangement joined TRBV12-3 or TRBV12-4 to TRBJ2-3; the best D guess is TRBD2, with 6 bases matching. The specimen was blood. The CDR3 here reads CASSHGGRTDTQYF. At the DNA level, the sequence is TGTGCCAGCAGCCACGGGGGTAGGACAGATACGCAGTATTTT.